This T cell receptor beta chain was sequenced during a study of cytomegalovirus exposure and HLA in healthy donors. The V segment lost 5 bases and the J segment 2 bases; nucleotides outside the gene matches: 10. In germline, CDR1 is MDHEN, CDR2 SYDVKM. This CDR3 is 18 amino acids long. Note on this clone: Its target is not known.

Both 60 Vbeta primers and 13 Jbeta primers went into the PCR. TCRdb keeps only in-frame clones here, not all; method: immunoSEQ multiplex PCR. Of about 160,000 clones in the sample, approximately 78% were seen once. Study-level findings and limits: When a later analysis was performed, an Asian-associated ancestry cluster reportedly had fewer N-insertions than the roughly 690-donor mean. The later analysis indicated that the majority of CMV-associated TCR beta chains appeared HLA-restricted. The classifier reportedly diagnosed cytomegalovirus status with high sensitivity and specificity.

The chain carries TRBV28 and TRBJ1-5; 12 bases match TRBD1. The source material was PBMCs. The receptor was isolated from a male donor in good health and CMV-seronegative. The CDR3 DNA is TGTGCCAGCAGTAACCGGGACAGGGGGCGAGTCGGCAATCAGCCCCAGCATTTT. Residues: CASSNRDRGRVGNQPQHF.